This T cell receptor (beta chain) was sequenced in a study of blood T cell repertoires in COVID-19. Study in general: Material from acute and convalescent COVID-19 was sourced from the United States, Italy and Spain.

In the authors' workflow: Estimation of nucleated cell counts was performed using reference gene primer amplification. Method: immunoSEQ multiplex PCR; TCRdb's copy keeps in-frame clones and lacks some. V, J and clone size are those of that table, while D and trimming were read from the DNA. The sample has about 250,000 clones; about 82% are singletons. V lost 6 bases and J lost 4; bases outside the gene matches: 9. This CDR3 comprises 15 residues. The germline V gene encodes CDR1 LNHDA and CDR2 SQIVND (reference sequence). Enrollment of patients from Seattle took place during active infection, with longitudinal follow-up.

The rearrangement uses TRBV19 and TRBJ1-2; 9 nucleotides line up with TRBD1. Specimen: peripheral blood. This sequence was found in a woman of 80 years or more with COVID-19, enrolled during active disease. CDR3 sequence (DNA): TGTGCCAGTAGCCTAGCTGGGACAGGGAGCTATGGCTACACCTTC. Translating it yields CASSLAGTGSYGYTF.